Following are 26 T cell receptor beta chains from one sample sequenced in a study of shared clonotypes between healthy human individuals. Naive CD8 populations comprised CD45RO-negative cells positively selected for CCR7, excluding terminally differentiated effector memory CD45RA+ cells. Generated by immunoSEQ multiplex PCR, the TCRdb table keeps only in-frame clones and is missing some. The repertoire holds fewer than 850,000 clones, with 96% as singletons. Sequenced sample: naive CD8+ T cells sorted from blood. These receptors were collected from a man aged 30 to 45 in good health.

For the CDR3, the DNA is TGTGCCATCAGTGAGCGGGGACTAGCGGGAGGCGCGAACACCGGGGAGCTGTTTTTT. Its translation is CAISERGLAGGANTGELFF. The gene calls are TRBV10-3 and TRBJ2-2; 15 bases are shared with TRBD2. V trimming: 2 bases; J trimming: 0 bases; junction bases outside the gene matches: 4. The CDR3 totals 19 residues. Germline CDR1 is ENHRY and CDR2 is SYGVKD.

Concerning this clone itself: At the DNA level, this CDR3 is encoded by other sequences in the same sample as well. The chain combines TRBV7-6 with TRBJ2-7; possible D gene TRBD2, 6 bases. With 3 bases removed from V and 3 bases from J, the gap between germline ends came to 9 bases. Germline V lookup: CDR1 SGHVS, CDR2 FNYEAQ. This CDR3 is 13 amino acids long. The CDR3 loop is CASSLAGSYEQYF. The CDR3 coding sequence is TGTGCCAGCAGCTTGGCGGGAAGCTACGAGCAGTACTTC.

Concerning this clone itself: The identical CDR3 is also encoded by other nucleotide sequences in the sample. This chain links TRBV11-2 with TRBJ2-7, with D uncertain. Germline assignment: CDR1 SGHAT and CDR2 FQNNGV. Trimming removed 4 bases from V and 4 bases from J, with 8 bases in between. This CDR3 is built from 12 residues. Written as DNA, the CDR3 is TGTGCCAGCAGCTCGCAGGATTACGAGCAGTACTTC. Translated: CASSSQDYEQYF.

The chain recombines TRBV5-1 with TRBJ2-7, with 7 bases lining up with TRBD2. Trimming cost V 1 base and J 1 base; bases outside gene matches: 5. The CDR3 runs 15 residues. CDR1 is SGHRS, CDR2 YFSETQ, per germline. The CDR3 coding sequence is TGCGCCAGCAGCTTGAGCGGGATGTATTCCTACGAGCAGTACTTC. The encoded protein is CASSLSGMYSYEQYF. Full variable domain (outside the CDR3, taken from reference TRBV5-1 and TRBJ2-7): KAGVTQTPRYLIKTRGQQVTLSCSPISGHRSVSWYQQTPGQGLQFLFEYFSETQRNKGNFPGRFSGRQFSNSRSEMNVSTLELGDSALYLCASSLSGMYSYEQYFGPGTRLTVT.

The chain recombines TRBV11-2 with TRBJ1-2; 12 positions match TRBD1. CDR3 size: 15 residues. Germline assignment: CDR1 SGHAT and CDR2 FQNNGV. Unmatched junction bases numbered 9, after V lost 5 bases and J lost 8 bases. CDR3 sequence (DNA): TGTGCCAGCAGCAACATTATGGGACAGGGGGCAGGCTACACCTTC. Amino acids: CASSNIMGQGAGYTF.

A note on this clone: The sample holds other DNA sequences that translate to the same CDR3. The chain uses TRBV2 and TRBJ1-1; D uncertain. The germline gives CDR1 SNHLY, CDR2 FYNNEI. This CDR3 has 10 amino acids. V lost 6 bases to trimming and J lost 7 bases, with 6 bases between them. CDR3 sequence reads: CASRGSEAFF. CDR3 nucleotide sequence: TGTGCCAGCAGGGGTAGTGAAGCTTTCTTT.

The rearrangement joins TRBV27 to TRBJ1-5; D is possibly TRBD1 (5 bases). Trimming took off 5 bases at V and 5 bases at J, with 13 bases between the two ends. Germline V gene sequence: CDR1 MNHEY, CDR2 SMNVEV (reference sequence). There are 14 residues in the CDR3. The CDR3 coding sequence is TGTGCCAGCAGTGGCCAGGGATGGGATCAGCCCCAGCATTTT. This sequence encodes CASSGQGWDQPQHF.

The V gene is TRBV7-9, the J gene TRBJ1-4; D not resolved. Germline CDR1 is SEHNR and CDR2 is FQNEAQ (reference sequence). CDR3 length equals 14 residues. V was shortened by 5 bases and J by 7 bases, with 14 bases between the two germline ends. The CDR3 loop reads CASSPRRGGEKLFF. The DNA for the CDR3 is TGTGCCAGCAGCCCCCGACGGGGAGGTGAAAAACTGTTTTTT.

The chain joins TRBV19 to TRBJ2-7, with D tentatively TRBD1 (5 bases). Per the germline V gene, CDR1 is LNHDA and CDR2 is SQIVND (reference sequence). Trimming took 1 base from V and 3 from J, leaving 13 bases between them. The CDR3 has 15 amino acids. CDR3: CASSIAQDVDYEQYF. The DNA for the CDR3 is TGTGCCAGTAGTATAGCACAGGATGTTGACTACGAGCAGTACTTC.

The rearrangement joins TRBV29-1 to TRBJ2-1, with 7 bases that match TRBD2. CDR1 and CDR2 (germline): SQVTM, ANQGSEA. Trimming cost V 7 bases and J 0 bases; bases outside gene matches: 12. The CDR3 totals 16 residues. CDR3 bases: TGCAGCGCCCAGGGAGGGCGGACCAGCTCCTACAATGAGCAGTTCTTC. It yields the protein CSAQGGRTSSYNEQFF.

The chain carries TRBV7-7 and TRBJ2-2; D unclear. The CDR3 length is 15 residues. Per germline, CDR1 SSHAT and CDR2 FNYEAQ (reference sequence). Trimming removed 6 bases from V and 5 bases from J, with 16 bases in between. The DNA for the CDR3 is TGTGCCAGCAGTTCGCTCCAAGGAATGACCGGGGAGCTGTTTTTT. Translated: CASSSLQGMTGELFF. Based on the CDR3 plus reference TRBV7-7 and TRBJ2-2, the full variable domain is GAGVSQSPRYKVTKRGQDVTLRCDPISSHATLYWYQQALGQGPEFLTYFNYEAQPDKSGLPSDRFSAERPEGSISTLTIQRTEQRDSAMYRCASSSLQGMTGELFFGEGSRLTVL.

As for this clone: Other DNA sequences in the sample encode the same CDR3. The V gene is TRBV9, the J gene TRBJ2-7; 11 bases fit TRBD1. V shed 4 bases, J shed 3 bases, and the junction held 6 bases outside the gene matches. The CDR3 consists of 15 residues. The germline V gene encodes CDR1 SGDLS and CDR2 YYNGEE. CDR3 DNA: TGTGCCAGCAGCCCGCGGACAGGGGGCAGCTACGAGCAGTACTTC. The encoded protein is CASSPRTGGSYEQYF.

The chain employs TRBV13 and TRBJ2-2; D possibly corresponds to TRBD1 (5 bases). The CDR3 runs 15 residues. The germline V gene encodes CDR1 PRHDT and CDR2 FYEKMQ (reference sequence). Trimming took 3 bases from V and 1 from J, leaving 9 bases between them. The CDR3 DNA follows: TGTGCCAGCAGCTTCGACAGACAGAACACCGGGGAGCTGTTTTTT. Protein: CASSFDRQNTGELFF.

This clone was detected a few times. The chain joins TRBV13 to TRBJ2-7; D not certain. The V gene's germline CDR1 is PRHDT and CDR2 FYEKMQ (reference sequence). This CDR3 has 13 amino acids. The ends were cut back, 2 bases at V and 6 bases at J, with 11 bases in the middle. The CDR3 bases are TGTGCCAGCAGCTTATTACATCAAGGCGAGCAGTACTTC. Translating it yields CASSLLHQGEQYF.

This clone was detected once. Written as DNA, the CDR3 is TGTGCCAGCAGTTACTCGACGGCGGGACAGTACGAGCAGTACTTC. Residues: CASSYSTAGQYEQYF. The chain employs TRBV6-6 and TRBJ2-7; weak D call: TRBD1 (7 bases). Trimming stripped 0 bases from V and 4 bases from J, with 13 bases between. Germline values: CDR1 MNHNY, CDR2 SVGAGI (reference sequence). This CDR3 has 15 residues.

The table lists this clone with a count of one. CDR3 bases: TGTGCCAGCAGCCAATCAACATCCGGAAGCAATCAGCCCCAGCATTTT. Encoded protein: CASSQSTSGSNQPQHF. This sequence joins TRBV16 and TRBJ1-5; unclear D gene. Germline loops: CDR1 KGHSY, CDR2 FQNENV. The CDR3 has 16 amino acids. V was trimmed by 0 bases and J by 1 base, leaving 10 bases between them.

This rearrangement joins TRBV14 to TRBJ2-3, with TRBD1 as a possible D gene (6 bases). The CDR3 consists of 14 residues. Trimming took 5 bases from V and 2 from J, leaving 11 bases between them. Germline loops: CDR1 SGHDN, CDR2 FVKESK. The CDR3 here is CASSYTGLTDTQYF. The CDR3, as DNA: TGTGCCAGCAGCTACACAGGGCTCACAGATACGCAGTATTTT.

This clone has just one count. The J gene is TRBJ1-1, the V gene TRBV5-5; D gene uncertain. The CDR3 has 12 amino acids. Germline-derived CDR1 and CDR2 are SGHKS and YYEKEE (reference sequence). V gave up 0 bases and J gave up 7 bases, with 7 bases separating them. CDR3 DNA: TGTGCCAGCAGCTTGGCGGGAGGTGAAGCTTTCTTT. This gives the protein CASSLAGGEAFF.

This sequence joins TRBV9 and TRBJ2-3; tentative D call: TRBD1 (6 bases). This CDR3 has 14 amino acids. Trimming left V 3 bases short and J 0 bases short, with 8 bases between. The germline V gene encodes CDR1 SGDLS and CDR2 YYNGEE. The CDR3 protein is CASSADRSTDTQYF. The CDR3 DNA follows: TGTGCCAGCAGCGCAGACAGGAGCACAGATACGCAGTATTTT.

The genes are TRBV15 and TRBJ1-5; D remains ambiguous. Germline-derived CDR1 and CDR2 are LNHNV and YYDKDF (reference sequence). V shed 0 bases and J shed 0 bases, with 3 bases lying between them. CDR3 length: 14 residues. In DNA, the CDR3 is TGTGCCACCAGCAGAGAGATTAGCAATCAGCCCCAGCATTTT. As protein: CATSREISNQPQHF.

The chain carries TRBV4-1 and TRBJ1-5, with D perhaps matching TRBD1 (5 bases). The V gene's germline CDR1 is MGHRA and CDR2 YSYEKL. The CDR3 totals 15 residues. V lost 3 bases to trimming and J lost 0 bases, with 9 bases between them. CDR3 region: CASSQAGFSNQPQHF. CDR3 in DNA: TGCGCCAGCAGCCAGGCAGGGTTTAGCAATCAGCCCCAGCATTTT.

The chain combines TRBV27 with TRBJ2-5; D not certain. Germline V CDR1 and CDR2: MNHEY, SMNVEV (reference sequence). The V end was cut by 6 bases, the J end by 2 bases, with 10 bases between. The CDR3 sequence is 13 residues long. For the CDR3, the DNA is TGTGCCAGCAGGAGACTGGGGCAAGAGACCCAGTACTTC. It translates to CASRRLGQETQYF.

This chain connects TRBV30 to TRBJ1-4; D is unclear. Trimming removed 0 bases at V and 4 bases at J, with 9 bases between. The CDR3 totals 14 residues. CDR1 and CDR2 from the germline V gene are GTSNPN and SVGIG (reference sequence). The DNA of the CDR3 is TGTGCCTGGAGTGTACACGGGTTTAATGAAAAACTGTTTTTT. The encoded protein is CAWSVHGFNEKLFF.

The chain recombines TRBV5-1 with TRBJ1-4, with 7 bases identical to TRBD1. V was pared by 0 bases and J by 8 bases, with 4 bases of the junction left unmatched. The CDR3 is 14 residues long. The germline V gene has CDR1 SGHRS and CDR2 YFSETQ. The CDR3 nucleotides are TGCGCCAGCAGCTTGGGACAGGGTCAGGAAAAACTGTTTTTT. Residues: CASSLGQGQEKLFF.

CDR3 DNA sequence: TGTGCCACCAGCAGGCGGACAGGGGCGAACACCGGGGAGCTGTTTTTT. Translation gives CATSRRTGANTGELFF. The chain links TRBV15 to TRBJ2-2; TRBD1 aligns across 9 bases. This CDR3 comprises 16 residues. V gave up 3 bases and J gave up 0 bases; unmatched junction bases: 2. Germline values: CDR1 LNHNV, CDR2 YYDKDF (reference sequence).

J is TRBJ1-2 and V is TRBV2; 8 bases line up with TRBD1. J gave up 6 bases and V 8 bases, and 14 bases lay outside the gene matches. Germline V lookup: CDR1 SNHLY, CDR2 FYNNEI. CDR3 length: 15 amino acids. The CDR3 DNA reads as TGTGCCAGCCACGTAGGACAGGGTTTCAGAAATGGCTACACCTTC. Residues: CASHVGQGFRNGYTF.